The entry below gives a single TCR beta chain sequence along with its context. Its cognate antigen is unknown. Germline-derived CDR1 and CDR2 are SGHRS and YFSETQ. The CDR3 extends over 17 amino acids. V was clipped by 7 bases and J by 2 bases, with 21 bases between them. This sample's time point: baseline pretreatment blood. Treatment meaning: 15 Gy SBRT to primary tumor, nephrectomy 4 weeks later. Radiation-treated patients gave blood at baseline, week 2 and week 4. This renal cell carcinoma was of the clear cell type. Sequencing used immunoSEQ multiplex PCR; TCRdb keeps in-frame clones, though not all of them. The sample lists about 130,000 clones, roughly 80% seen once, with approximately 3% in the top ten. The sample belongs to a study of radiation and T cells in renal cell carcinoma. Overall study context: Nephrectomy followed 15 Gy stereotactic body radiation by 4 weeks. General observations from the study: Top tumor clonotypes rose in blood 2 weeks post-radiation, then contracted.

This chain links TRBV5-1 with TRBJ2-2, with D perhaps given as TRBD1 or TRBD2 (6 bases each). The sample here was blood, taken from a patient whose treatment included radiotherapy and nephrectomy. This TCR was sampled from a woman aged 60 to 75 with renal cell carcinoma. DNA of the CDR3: TGCGCCAGCGACTTCCGGGGGCGTCAATATAACACCGGGGAGCTGTTTTTT. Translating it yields CASDFRGRQYNTGELFF.